This is a list of T cell receptor beta chains from one sample in a study of CD8 T cells in ankylosing spondylitis. TCRdb redid the calling of the 5' RACE reads with MiXCR, one entry per CDR3 protein. The sample consists of roughly 90,000 distinct CDR3 sequences, 8% to 10% of them appearing once. The sequenced material came from blood, either unsorted or a sorted T cell fraction (not recorded which). These TCRs come from a male donor with ankylosing spondylitis or in good health (not recorded which). CDR3s include the opening cysteine and the closing phenylalanine or tryptophan. The D gene is left open where the match is weak. Where a row states a size, it is once, few, many or the class of an expanded clone; other rows omit it.

v_gene: TRBV5-6; j_gene: TRBJ2-1; abundance: NA; d_gene: TRBD2; CDR3aa: CASSLPGGSGSGNEQFF; CDR3nt: TGTGCCAGCAGCTTACCTGGGGGTAGCGGGAGTGGCAATGAGCAGTTCTTC
v_gene: TRBV7-2; j_gene: TRBJ2-5; abundance: many; d_gene: NA; CDR3aa: CASSPVVQETQYF; CDR3nt: TGTGCCAGCAGCCCCGTGGTCCAAGAGACCCAGTACTTC
v_gene: TRBV11-2; j_gene: TRBJ2-7; abundance: many; d_gene: TRBD1; CDR3aa: CASGRDRGHEQYF; CDR3nt: TGTGCCAGCGGCCGGGACAGGGGTCACGAGCAGTACTTC
v_gene: TRBV9; j_gene: TRBJ2-3; abundance: many; d_gene: TRBD2; CDR3aa: CASSPPGGWADTQYF; CDR3nt: TGTGCCAGCAGCCCACCGGGGGGTTGGGCAGATACGCAGTATTTT
v_gene: TRBV3-1; j_gene: TRBJ2-1; abundance: few; d_gene: TRBD2; CDR3aa: CASSQDRSGRRNEQFF; CDR3nt: TGTGCCAGCAGCCAAGATCGTAGCGGGAGACGCAATGAGCAGTTCTTC
v_gene: TRBV27; j_gene: TRBJ2-7; abundance: many; d_gene: TRBD2; CDR3aa: CASRRRGAGSSYEQYF; CDR3nt: TGTGCCAGCAGAAGAAGAGGAGCGGGGAGCTCCTACGAGCAGTACTTC
v_gene: TRBV3-1; j_gene: TRBJ2-1; abundance: many; d_gene: NA; CDR3aa: CASSHIVSDEQFF; CDR3nt: TGTGCCAGCAGCCACATAGTCTCCGATGAGCAGTTCTTC
v_gene: TRBV20-1; j_gene: TRBJ1-5; abundance: many; d_gene: NA; CDR3aa: CSASQGSNQPQHF; CDR3nt: TGCAGTGCTTCACAGGGAAGCAATCAGCCCCAGCATTTT
v_gene: TRBV9; j_gene: TRBJ2-1; abundance: many; d_gene: NA; CDR3aa: CASSVVGRGSKDEQFF; CDR3nt: TGTGCCAGCAGCGTAGTCGGTCGAGGGAGTAAGGATGAGCAGTTCTTC
v_gene: TRBV12-3/TRBV12-4; j_gene: TRBJ2-3; abundance: many; d_gene: NA; CDR3aa: CASSPSSLREYTQYF; CDR3nt: TGTGCCAGCAGTCCTAGCTCCCTTAGAGAGTATACGCAGTATTTT
v_gene: TRBV6-1; j_gene: TRBJ2-3; abundance: many; d_gene: NA; CDR3aa: CASSPRDSRADTQYF; CDR3nt: TGTGCCAGCAGCCCTCGGGACTCGAGGGCAGATACGCAGTATTTT
v_gene: TRBV4-2; j_gene: TRBJ2-2; abundance: many; d_gene: NA; CDR3aa: CASSQGIIGPGELFF; CDR3nt: TGTGCCAGCAGCCAAGGAATAATAGGGCCCGGGGAGCTGTTTTTT
v_gene: TRBV29-1; j_gene: TRBJ2-1; abundance: many; d_gene: NA; CDR3aa: CSVEDLPGRRYEQFF; CDR3nt: TGCAGCGTTGAAGATCTTCCAGGGAGGAGGTATGAGCAGTTCTTC
v_gene: TRBV20-1; j_gene: TRBJ1-5; abundance: many; d_gene: NA; CDR3aa: CSARGVVNYETQHF; CDR3nt: TGCAGTGCTAGAGGGGTAGTTAATTACGAGACCCAGCATTTT
v_gene: TRBV4-3; j_gene: TRBJ2-7; abundance: many; d_gene: NA; CDR3aa: CASSQDRGNTYEQYF; CDR3nt: TGCGCCAGCAGCCAAGATAGGGGGAATACCTACGAGCAGTACTTC
v_gene: TRBV7-9; j_gene: TRBJ1-1; abundance: NA; d_gene: TRBD1; CDR3aa: CASSQLSGTGTEAFF; CDR3nt: TGTGCCAGCAGCCAACTGTCCGGGACAGGGACTGAAGCTTTCTTT
v_gene: TRBV29-1; j_gene: TRBJ2-1; abundance: many; d_gene: TRBD1; CDR3aa: CSVVGGQNYNEQFF; CDR3nt: TGCAGCGTTGTAGGGGGCCAGAACTACAATGAGCAGTTCTTC
v_gene: TRBV24-1; j_gene: TRBJ2-1; abundance: many; d_gene: TRBD2; CDR3aa: CATSESPGLAGYNEQFF; CDR3nt: TGTGCCACCAGTGAATCGCCGGGACTAGCGGGCTACAATGAGCAGTTCTTC
v_gene: TRBV29-1; j_gene: TRBJ2-1; abundance: many; d_gene: TRBD2; CDR3aa: CSVAGRARNEQFF; CDR3nt: TGCAGCGTTGCCGGGAGGGCCAGAAATGAGCAGTTCTTC
v_gene: TRBV11-2; j_gene: TRBJ2-5; abundance: NA; d_gene: NA; CDR3aa: CASSSGQQETQYF; CDR3nt: TGTGCCAGCAGTTCTGGACAACAAGAGACCCAGTACTTC
v_gene: TRBV9; j_gene: TRBJ2-5; abundance: many; d_gene: TRBD1; CDR3aa: CASSVGGTGTETQYF; CDR3nt: TGTGCCAGCAGCGTAGGGGGGACAGGAACGGAGACCCAGTACTTC
v_gene: TRBV29-1; j_gene: TRBJ2-7; abundance: many; d_gene: NA; CDR3aa: CSVVLRGYEQYF; CDR3nt: TGCAGCGTTGTCTTACGGGGTTACGAGCAGTACTTC
v_gene: TRBV7-9; j_gene: TRBJ2-1; abundance: many; d_gene: TRBD1; CDR3aa: CASSFRTGGNNEQFF; CDR3nt: TGTGCCAGCAGCTTTAGAACAGGGGGCAATAATGAGCAGTTCTTC
v_gene: TRBV29-1; j_gene: TRBJ2-3; abundance: many; d_gene: NA; CDR3aa: CSVEPDSGSF; CDR3nt: TGCAGCGTTGAGCCCGACAGTGGGAGTTTT
v_gene: TRBV6-5; j_gene: TRBJ2-2; abundance: many; d_gene: TRBD2; CDR3aa: CASSLAGARELFF; CDR3nt: TGTGCCAGCAGTTTAGCGGGAGCCCGGGAGCTGTTTTTT
v_gene: TRBV12-3/TRBV12-4; j_gene: TRBJ2-1; abundance: many; d_gene: NA; CDR3aa: CASSPTMTEQFF; CDR3nt: TGTGCCAGCAGTCCGACTATGACAGAGCAGTTCTTC
v_gene: TRBV9; j_gene: TRBJ1-1; abundance: many; d_gene: NA; CDR3aa: CASSVVTGNTEAFF; CDR3nt: TGTGCCAGCAGCGTGGTTACAGGGAACACTGAAGCTTTCTTT
v_gene: TRBV10-3; j_gene: TRBJ2-5; abundance: NA; d_gene: TRBD2; CDR3aa: CAIAGGRGTQYF; CDR3nt: TGTGCCATCGCGGGGGGGCGTGGGACCCAGTACTTC